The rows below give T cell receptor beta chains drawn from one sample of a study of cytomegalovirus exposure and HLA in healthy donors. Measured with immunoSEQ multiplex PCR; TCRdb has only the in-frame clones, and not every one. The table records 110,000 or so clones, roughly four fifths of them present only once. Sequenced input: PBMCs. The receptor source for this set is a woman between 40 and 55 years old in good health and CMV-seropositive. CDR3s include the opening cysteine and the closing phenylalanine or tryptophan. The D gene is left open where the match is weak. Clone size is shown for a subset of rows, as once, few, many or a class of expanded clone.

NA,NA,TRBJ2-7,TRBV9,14,TGTGCCAGCAGCTTTGGGACTTTTGGCTACGAGCAGTACTTC,CASSFGTFGYEQYF
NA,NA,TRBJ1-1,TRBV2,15,TGTGCCAGCAGTGATTGGGGAGATATGACCACTGAAGCTTTCTTT,CASSDWGDMTTEAFF
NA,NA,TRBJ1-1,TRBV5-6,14,TGTGCCAGCAGCTTGGAGCCAGGGAACACTGAAGCTTTCTTT,CASSLEPGNTEAFF
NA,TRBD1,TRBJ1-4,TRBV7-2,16,TGTGCCAGCAGCTTTCGGACAGGGGGCTCACGGGAAAAACTGTTTTTT,CASSFRTGGSREKLFF
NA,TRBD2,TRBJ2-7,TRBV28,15,TGTGCCAGCAGTTTCCCCACTAGCGGCCACTACGAGCAGTACTTC,CASSFPTSGHYEQYF
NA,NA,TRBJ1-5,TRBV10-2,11,TGCGCCAGCAGCGGGGAACAGCCCCAGCATTTT,CASSGEQPQHF
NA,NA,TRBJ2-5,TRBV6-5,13,TGTGCCAGCAGTCGGAAGGGGTGGGAGACCCAGTACTTC,CASSRKGWETQYF
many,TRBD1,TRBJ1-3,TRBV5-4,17,TGTGCCAGCAGCCTCGGACAGGGAGGAGGCTGGGCAAACACCATATATTTT,CASSLGQGGGWANTIYF
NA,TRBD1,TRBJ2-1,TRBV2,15,TGTGCCAGCAGTGGCCGGGACAGGGGGATCGATGAGCAGTTCTTC,CASSGRDRGIDEQFF
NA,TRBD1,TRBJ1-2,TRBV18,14,TGTGCCAGCTCTCCTGGGACAGCTGAATATGGCTACACCTTC,CASSPGTAEYGYTF